This entry concerns a single T cell receptor (beta chain). Its specificity is unknown. The amount of total RNA extracted per sample was at least 5 micrograms. PCR was performed a second time for about 7 to 11 cycles using a sample-barcoded 5' primer and a J-beta primer mix. TCRdb called the 5' RACE reads again in MiXCR, with one record for every CDR3 protein. The data hold around 1,800,000 distinct CDR3 sequences, with 30% to 40% observed a single time. This sample is drawn from a study of blood T cells in healthy people across ages. Study-wide results and caveats: Per million T cells, TCR beta diversity dropped roughly linearly as age increased. Fewer expanded clones and more diversity marked long-lived versus aged donors.

The CDR3 has 14 amino acids. The germline V gene encodes CDR1 LGHNT and CDR2 FRNRAP. Trimming stripped 6 bases from V and 5 bases from J, with 14 bases between. Input material: blood. The source of this sequence is a human donor in good health. This rearrangement joins TRBV12-5 to TRBJ1-5; D is uncertain. CDR3 residues: CASGQSRPHQPQHF. The CDR3 DNA sequence: TGTGCTAGTGGCCAGAGTCGGCCCCATCAGCCCCAGCATTTT. Supplemented by reference TRBV12-5 and TRBJ1-5, the full variable domain reads DARVTQTPRHKVTEMGQEVTMRCQPILGHNTVFWYRQTMMQGLELLAYFRNRAPLDDSGMPKDRFSAEMPDATLATLKIQPSEPRDSAVYFCASGQSRPHQPQHFGDGTRLSIL.